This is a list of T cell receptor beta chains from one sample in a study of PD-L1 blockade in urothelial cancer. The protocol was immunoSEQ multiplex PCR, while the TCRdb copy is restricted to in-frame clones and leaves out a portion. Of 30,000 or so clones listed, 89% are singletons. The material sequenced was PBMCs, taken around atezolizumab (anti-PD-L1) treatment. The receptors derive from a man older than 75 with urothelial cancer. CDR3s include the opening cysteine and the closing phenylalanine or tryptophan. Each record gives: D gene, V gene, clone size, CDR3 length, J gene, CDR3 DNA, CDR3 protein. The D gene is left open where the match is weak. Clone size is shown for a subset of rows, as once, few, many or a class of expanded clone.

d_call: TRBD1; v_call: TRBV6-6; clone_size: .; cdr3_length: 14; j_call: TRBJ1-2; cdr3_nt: TGTGCCAGCAGTTCGACAGGGAGTAACTATGGCTACACCTTC; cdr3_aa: CASSSTGSNYGYTF
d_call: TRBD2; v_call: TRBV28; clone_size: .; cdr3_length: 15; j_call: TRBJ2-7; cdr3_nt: TGTGCCAGCAGTTTTCGGGCTAGCGGGACCTACGAGCAGTACTTC; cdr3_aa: CASSFRASGTYEQYF
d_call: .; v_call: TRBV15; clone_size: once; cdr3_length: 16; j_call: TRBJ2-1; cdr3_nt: TGTGCCACCAGCAGAGATCGACAGAGCTCCTACAATGAGCAGTTCTTC; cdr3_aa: CATSRDRQSSYNEQFF
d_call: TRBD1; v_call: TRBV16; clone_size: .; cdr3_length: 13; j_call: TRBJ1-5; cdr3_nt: TGTGCCAGCAGCCAAGGACAGGATCAGCCCCAGCATTTT; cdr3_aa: CASSQGQDQPQHF
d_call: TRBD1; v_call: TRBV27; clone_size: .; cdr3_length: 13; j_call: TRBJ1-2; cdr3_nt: TGTGCCAGCAGTTTACAGGGGGACCTTGGCTACACCTTC; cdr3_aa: CASSLQGDLGYTF
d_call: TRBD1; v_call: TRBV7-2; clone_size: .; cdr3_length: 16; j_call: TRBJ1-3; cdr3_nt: TGTGCCAGCAGCTTAGACCAGGGGGGATTTGGAAACACCATATATTTT; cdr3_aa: CASSLDQGGFGNTIYF
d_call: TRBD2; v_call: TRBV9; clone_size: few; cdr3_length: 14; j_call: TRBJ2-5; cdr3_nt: TGTGCCAGCAGCGTTAGCGGGAGCGAAGAGACCCAGTACTTC; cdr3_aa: CASSVSGSEETQYF
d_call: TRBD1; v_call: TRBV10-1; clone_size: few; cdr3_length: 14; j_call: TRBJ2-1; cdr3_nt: TGCGCCAGCAGTGAGGGACAGGGCTACAATGAGCAGTTCTTC; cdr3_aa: CASSEGQGYNEQFF
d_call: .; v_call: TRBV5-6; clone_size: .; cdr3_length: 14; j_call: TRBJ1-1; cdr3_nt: TGTGCCAGCAGTACGAGGTTGGCAAACACTGAAGCTTTCTTT; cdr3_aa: CASSTRLANTEAFF
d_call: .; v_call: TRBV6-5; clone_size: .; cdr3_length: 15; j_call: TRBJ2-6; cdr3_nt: TGTGCCAGCAGTCCAGGGTACTCTGGGGCCAACGTCCTGACTTTC; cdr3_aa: CASSPGYSGANVLTF
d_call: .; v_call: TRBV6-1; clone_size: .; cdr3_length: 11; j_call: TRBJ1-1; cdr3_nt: TGTGCCAGCAGACAGCTAACTGAAGCTTTCTTT; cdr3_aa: CASRQLTEAFF
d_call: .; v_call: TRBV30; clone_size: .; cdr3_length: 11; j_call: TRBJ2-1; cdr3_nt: TGTGCCTGGACGACCCGGGGTGCTCAGTTCTTC; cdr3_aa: CAWTTRGAQFF
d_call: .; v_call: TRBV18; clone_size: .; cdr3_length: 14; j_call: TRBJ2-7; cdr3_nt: TGTGCCAGCTCACCGACTCTCTCGACGGGCGAGCAGTACTTC; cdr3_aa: CASSPTLSTGEQYF
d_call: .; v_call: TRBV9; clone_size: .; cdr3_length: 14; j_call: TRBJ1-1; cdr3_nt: TGTGCCAGCAGCGTAGGACTGGAGGACACTGAAGCTTTCTTT; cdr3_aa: CASSVGLEDTEAFF
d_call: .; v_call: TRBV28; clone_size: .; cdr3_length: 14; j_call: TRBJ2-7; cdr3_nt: TGTGCCAGCACCACTCATGGAGGGAGCTACGAGCAGTACTTC; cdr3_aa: CASTTHGGSYEQYF
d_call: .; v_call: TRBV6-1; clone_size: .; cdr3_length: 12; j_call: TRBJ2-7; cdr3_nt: TGTGCCAGCAGCCCCGGGAGAGGGGAGCAGTACTTC; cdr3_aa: CASSPGRGEQYF
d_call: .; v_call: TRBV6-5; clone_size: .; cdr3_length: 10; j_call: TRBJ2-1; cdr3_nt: TGTGCCCCGGGGTGCAATGAGCAGTTCTTC; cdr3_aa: CAPGCNEQFF
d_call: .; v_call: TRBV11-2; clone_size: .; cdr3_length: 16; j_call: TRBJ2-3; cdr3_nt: TGTGCCAGCAGCTTAGCGGGACACTGGAGCACAGATACGCAGTATTTT; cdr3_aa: CASSLAGHWSTDTQYF
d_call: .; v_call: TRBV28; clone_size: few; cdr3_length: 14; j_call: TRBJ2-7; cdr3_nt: TGTGCCAGCAGTTTAGCGCTCAACTCCTACGAGCAGTACTTC; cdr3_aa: CASSLALNSYEQYF
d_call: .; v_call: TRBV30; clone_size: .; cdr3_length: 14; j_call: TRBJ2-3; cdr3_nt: TGTGCCTGGTCTGGGGGACTGAGCACAGATACGCAGTATTTT; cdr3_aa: CAWSGGLSTDTQYF
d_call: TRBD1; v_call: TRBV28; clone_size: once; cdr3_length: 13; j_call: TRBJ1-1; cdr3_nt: TGTGCCAGCAGCAGCCCCTCCGGGACAGGGCTCACCTTT; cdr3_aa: CASSSPSGTGLTF
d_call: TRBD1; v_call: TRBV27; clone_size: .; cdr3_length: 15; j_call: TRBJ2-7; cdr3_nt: TGTGCCAGCACCATCCGGACAGGGCCACAATACGAGCAGTACTTC; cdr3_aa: CASTIRTGPQYEQYF
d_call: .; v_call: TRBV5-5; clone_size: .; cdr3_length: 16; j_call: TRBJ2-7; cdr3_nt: TGTGCCAGCAGCCTGGGACTAAGACAGGGGTACTACGAGCAGTACTTC; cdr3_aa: CASSLGLRQGYYEQYF
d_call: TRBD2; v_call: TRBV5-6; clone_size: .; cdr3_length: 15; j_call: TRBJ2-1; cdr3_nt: TGTGCCAGCAGCCGGGGACTAGACTCCTACAATGAGCAGTTCTTC; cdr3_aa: CASSRGLDSYNEQFF
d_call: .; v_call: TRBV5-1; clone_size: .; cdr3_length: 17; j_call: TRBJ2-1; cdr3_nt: TGCGCCAGCAGCTTGGAGTCCAGGGTCCACCCTAACAATGAGCAGTTCTTC; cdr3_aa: CASSLESRVHPNNEQFF
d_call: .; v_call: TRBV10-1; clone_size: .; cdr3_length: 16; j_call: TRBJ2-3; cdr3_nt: TGCGCCAGCAGTGAAGGGCTAGCCGGGATCACAGATACGCAGTATTTT; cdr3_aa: CASSEGLAGITDTQYF
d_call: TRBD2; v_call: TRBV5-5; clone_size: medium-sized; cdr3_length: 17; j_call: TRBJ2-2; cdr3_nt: TGTGCCAGCAGCTTGGCCGTCGCGGGAGGGGACACCGGGGAGCTGTTTTTT; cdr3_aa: CASSLAVAGGDTGELFF
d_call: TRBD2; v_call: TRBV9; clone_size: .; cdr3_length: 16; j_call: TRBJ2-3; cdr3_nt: TGTGCCAGCAGCGTTAAATTAGCGGGATCCACAGATACGCAGTATTTT; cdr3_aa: CASSVKLAGSTDTQYF
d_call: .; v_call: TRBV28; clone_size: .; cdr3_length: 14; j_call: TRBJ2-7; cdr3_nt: TGTGCCAGCAGTTTATCACTAGGATTGACCGAGCAGTACTTC; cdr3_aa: CASSLSLGLTEQYF
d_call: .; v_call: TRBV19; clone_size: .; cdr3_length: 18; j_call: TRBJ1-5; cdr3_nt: TGTGCCAGTAGTATTGGTGGAGGGGCGCGTTATAGCAATCAGCCCCAGCATTTT; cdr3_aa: CASSIGGGARYSNQPQHF
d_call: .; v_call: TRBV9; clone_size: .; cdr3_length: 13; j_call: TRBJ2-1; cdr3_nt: TGTGCCAGCAGCGGGAGACAGCACAATGAGCAGTTCTTC; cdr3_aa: CASSGRQHNEQFF